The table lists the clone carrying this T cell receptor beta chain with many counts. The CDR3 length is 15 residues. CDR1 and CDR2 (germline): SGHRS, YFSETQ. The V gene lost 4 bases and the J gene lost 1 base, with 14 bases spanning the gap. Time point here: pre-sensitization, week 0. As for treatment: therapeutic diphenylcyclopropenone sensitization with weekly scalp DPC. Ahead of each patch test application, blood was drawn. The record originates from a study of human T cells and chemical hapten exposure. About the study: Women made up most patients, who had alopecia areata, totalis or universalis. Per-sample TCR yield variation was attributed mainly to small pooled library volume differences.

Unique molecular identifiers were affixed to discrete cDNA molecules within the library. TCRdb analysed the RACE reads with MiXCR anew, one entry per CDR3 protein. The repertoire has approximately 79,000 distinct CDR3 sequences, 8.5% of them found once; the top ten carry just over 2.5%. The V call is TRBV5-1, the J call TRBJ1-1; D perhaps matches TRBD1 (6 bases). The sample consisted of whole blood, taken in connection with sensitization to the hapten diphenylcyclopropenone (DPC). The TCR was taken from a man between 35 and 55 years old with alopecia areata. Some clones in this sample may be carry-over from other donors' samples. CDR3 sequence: CASSTGIHTNTEAFF. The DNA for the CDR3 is TGCGCCAGCAGCACAGGGATACATACGAACACTGAAGCTTTCTTT.